The 26 T cell receptor beta chains given below trace back to one sample, sequenced in a study of Graves' ophthalmopathy and Graves' hyperthyroidism. RNA transcripts served as template for amplifying TCR beta CDR3 sequences. Second-round multiplex PCR followed a first-round RT-PCR using HTBI primers. MiXCR, applied by TCRdb to the multiplex PCR reads, yields one record per CDR3 protein. This sample carries some 520,000 distinct CDR3 sequences, around 15% of them seen once, and the ten largest clones take over 7.5%. Sequencing was done on a sample of blood. Receptors originate from a woman in her 30s with Graves' ophthalmopathy.

In this sample, this clonotype turned up many times. The chain uses TRBV27 and TRBJ2-2; D gene unclear. V shed 3 bases and J shed 3 bases, with 8 bases lying between them. This CDR3 spans 14 amino acids. Germline V gene lookup returns CDR1 MNHEY and CDR2 SMNVEV (reference sequence). The CDR3 here is CASSFGQYTGELFF. CDR3 nucleotide sequence: TGTGCCAGCAGTTTTGGGCAGTACACCGGGGAGCTGTTTTTT.

At least ten counts were recorded for this clonotype. The chain carries TRBV7-6 and TRBJ2-7; TRBD1 agrees at 9 bases. The CDR3 spans 13 residues. The germline gives CDR1 SGHVS, CDR2 FNYEAQ. V shed 6 bases, J shed 7 bases, and the junction held 7 bases outside the gene matches. The DNA of the CDR3 is TGTGCCAGCAGTCCACAGGGGGCGCTTGAGCAGTACTTC. The encoded protein is CASSPQGALEQYF. Full variable domain (rest looked up from reference TRBV7-6 and TRBJ2-7): GAGVSQSPRYKVTKRGQDVALRCDPISGHVSLYWYRQALGQGPEFLTYFNYEAQQDKSGLPNDRFSAERPEGSISTLTIQRTEQRDSAMYRCASSPQGALEQYFGPGTRLTVT.

V usage is TRBV9 and J usage is TRBJ2-2; D unresolved. The V end lost 0 bases, the J end lost 4 bases, and 4 bases lay between the germline ends. CDR1 and CDR2 from the germline V gene are SGDLS and YYNGEE. This CDR3 contains 13 residues. The CDR3 spells CASSVDSTGELFF. Here the CDR3 DNA reads TGTGCCAGCAGCGTAGACAGCACCGGGGAGCTGTTTTTT.

This clonotype was recorded many times. The chain combines TRBV20-1 with TRBJ2-7; D not certain. Trimming took off 4 bases at V and 4 bases at J, with 14 bases between the two ends. There are 13 residues in the CDR3. Germline values: CDR1 DFQATT, CDR2 SNEGSKA (reference sequence). CDR3 protein: CSANSPSDYEQYF. CDR3 nucleotides: TGCAGTGCTAATTCCCCATCGGATTACGAGCAGTACTTC.

The rearrangement links TRBV2 to TRBJ2-2, with D tentatively TRBD1 (6 bases). This CDR3 is built from 16 residues. Germline lookup yields CDR1 SNHLY and CDR2 FYNNEI. Trimming stripped 5 bases from V and 5 bases from J, with 18 bases between. CDR3 bases: TGTGCCAGCAGTCCTCCCCGGACAGTTTTAACCGGGGAGCTGTTTTTT. It codes for CASSPPRTVLTGELFF.

This clonotype was observed at least ten times. This chain connects TRBV12-3 or TRBV12-4 to TRBJ1-5; tentatively, D is TRBD1 (5 bases). CDR3 length equals 15 residues. The V gene lost 2 bases and the J gene lost 4 bases, with 12 bases spanning the gap. CDR3 sequence: CASSLRDGLNQPQHF. The CDR3 DNA reads TGTGCCAGCAGTTTAAGGGACGGTCTAAATCAGCCCCAGCATTTT.

The chain couples TRBV7-9 to TRBJ2-2, with D possibly matching TRBD1 (5 bases). This CDR3 is 14 amino acids long. V lost 0 bases and J lost 5, with 7 bases in between. Germline CDR1 SEHNR, CDR2 FQNEAQ (reference sequence). The CDR3 DNA reads TGTGCCAGCAGCTTAGCGCCAGGGACCGGGGAGCTGTTTTTT. Protein: CASSLAPGTGELFF.

In its sample, this clonotype was seen many times. This sequence joins TRBV11-1 and TRBJ1-1; D may be TRBD1 (5 bases). Germline-derived CDR1 and CDR2 are SGHAT and FQDESV (reference sequence). The V end was cut by 5 bases, the J end by 3 bases, with 19 bases between. The CDR3 contains 16 residues. The CDR3 sequence: CASSLPGFRGDTEAFF. In DNA form, the CDR3 reads TGTGCCAGCAGCCTGCCTGGTTTCCGAGGGGACACTGAAGCTTTCTTT.

This clonotype was observed at least ten times. The chain carries TRBV6-1 and TRBJ2-2; TRBD2 agrees at 8 bases. Trimming cost V 5 bases and J 4 bases; bases outside gene matches: 3. The CDR3 covers 14 residues. Germline-derived CDR1 and CDR2 are MNHNS and SASEGT. This chain's CDR3 is CASSPGGGTGELFF. CDR3 DNA sequence: TGTGCCAGCAGTCCCGGGGGGGGCACCGGGGAGCTGTTTTTT.

A note on this clonotype: No conserved phenylalanine or tryptophan is present at the end of the CDR3, so a read error is the likely explanation. This chain links TRBV24-1 with TRBJ2-3, with a tentative D call TRBD2 (6 bases). Per the germline V gene, CDR1 is KGHDR and CDR2 is SFDVKD. The germline V and J ends were trimmed by 3 bases and 1 base, with 7 bases remaining between them. This CDR3 spans 14 amino acids. The CDR3 DNA reads TGTGCCACCAGTGATCCTAGCGGCACAGATACGCAGTATTGT. This codes for CATSDPSGTDTQYC.

The genes are TRBV5-1 and TRBJ1-1, with 9 bases lining up with TRBD1. V trimming: 8 bases; J trimming: 0 bases; junction bases outside the gene matches: 11. The CDR3 extends over 16 amino acids. Germline assignment: CDR1 SGHRS and CDR2 YFSETQ. In DNA form, the CDR3 reads TGCGCCAGTCAGTGGGGGACAGGGAACATGAACACTGAAGCTTTCTTT. Its translation: CASQWGTGNMNTEAFF. Based on the CDR3 plus reference TRBV5-1 and TRBJ1-1, the full variable domain is KAGVTQTPRYLIKTRGQQVTLSCSPISGHRSVSWYQQTPGQGLQFLFEYFSETQRNKGNFPGRFSGRQFSNSRSEMNVSTLELGDSALYLCASQWGTGNMNTEAFFGQGTRLTVV.

A few counts support this clonotype. V usage is TRBV4-1 and J usage is TRBJ2-2, with 14 bases fitting TRBD2. Germline V gene lookup returns CDR1 MGHRA and CDR2 YSYEKL. V dropped 4 bases and J dropped 6; count of bases not matched to a gene: 7. There are 17 residues in the CDR3. The CDR3 region has the DNA TGCGCCAGCAGCCCGCCGACTAGCGGGAGGGCGGCCGGGGAGCTGTTTTTT. Translated: CASSPPTSGRAAGELFF.

The sample holds a few counts of this clonotype. A read error may be the cause here, since a much bigger clone is one base away. This CDR3 fails to terminate in the conserved phenylalanine or tryptophan, so it likely reflects a read error. This rearrangement joins TRBV19 to TRBJ2-2; 7 positions agree with TRBD1. The germline gives CDR1 LNHDA, CDR2 SQIVND (reference sequence). The trim removed 4 bases at V and 4 bases at J, leaving 6 bases unmatched. This CDR3 spans 15 amino acids. The CDR3 here is CASSTGQVTTGELFL. The CDR3 DNA is TGTGCCAGTAGTACCGGACAGGTTACCACCGGGGAGCTGTTTTTG.

This clonotype was seen repeatedly, ten times or more. V usage is TRBV28 and J usage is TRBJ1-5; D is possibly TRBD1 (6 bases). Germline CDR1 reads MDHEN; CDR2 reads SYDVKM. The CDR3 sequence is 16 residues long. Trimming shortened V by 3 bases and J by 2 bases, and 14 bases separated the two germline ends. CDR3 amino acids: CASSFRGGAGNQPQHF. CDR3 sequence (DNA): TGTGCCAGCAGTTTCAGAGGGGGGGCGGGCAATCAGCCCCAGCATTTT.

Many counts were recorded for this clonotype. The chain carries TRBV28 and TRBJ2-7; a weak D match, TRBD2 (6 bases). With 5 bases removed from V and 0 bases from J, the gap between germline ends came to 14 bases. The CDR3 is 15 residues long. Germline CDR1 reads MDHEN; CDR2 reads SYDVKM. CDR3 sequence (DNA): TGTGCCAGCAGTCTTTCCGGGACTGCCTCCTACGAGCAGTACTTC. Protein: CASSLSGTASYEQYF.

The chain is built from TRBV11-2 and TRBJ2-4; unclear D gene. CDR3 length: 14 amino acids. Trimming removed 4 bases from V and 2 bases from J, with 9 bases in between. Germline assignment: CDR1 SGHAT and CDR2 FQNNGV. The CDR3 sequence is CASSSTWTKNIQYF. CDR3 coding DNA: TGTGCCAGCAGCTCAACGTGGACCAAAAACATTCAGTACTTC.

In the case of this clonotype: A much larger clone sits a single nucleotide away, making a read error possible. The rearrangement uses TRBV3-1 and TRBJ2-7, with 13 nucleotides matching TRBD2. CDR1 is LGHDT, CDR2 YNNKEL, per germline (reference sequence). V was pared by 0 bases and J by 9 bases, with 5 bases of the junction left unmatched. CDR3 length: 15 residues. The CDR3 bases are TGTGCCAGCAGCCAAGAACTAGCGGGAGGGGCTTGGCAGTACTTC. Translating it yields CASSQELAGGAWQYF.

There are many counts of this clonotype. The V and J genes are TRBV12-3 or TRBV12-4 and TRBJ2-7; D is unresolved. This CDR3 is built from 15 residues. Trimming shortened V by 5 bases and J by 0 bases, and 14 bases separated the two germline ends. CDR3 nucleotides: TGTGCCAGCAGTCGCGGCAGGCCTGGCTCCTACGAGCAGTACTTC. It codes for CASSRGRPGSYEQYF.

The chain couples TRBV6-5 to TRBJ2-2; D tentatively reads TRBD1 or TRBD2 (6 bases each). Per germline, CDR1 MNHEY and CDR2 SVGAGI. V dropped 4 bases and J dropped 4 bases, with 13 bases sitting between them. CDR3 length: 15 amino acids. The DNA of the CDR3 is TGTGCCAGCAGTTGGGGGGCAGGGAGCACCGGGGAGCTGTTTTTT. It translates to CASSWGAGSTGELFF.

The sample holds many counts of this clonotype. The V call is TRBV6-5, the J call TRBJ2-7, with 8 bases identical to TRBD2. Trimming took 5 bases from V and 2 from J; bases not matched to a gene: 8. The germline V gene encodes CDR1 MNHEY and CDR2 SVGAGI. The CDR3 has 15 residues. The CDR3 DNA follows: TGTGCCAGCAGTACCAACGACGGGGGGGCCTACGAGCAGTACTTC. This codes for CASSTNDGGAYEQYF.

This clonotype showed up many times. The V call is TRBV12-3 or TRBV12-4, the J call TRBJ1-1; a possible D gene is TRBD1 (6 bases). This CDR3 spans 13 amino acids. V was clipped by 8 bases and J by 4 bases, with 14 bases between them. This CDR3 is CASLGARGTEAFF. The CDR3, as DNA: TGTGCCAGCCTGGGGGCCCGGGGCACTGAAGCTTTCTTT.

This clonotype was seen a few times. The rearrangement uses TRBV5-1 and TRBJ2-7; D is perhaps TRBD1 or TRBD2 (5 bases each). The germline V gene has CDR1 SGHRS and CDR2 YFSETQ. The CDR3 runs to 13 residues. Deletions cut 5 bases from V and 6 bases from J, with 15 bases between. CDR3 coding DNA: TGCGCCAGCAGTGTCGGGGCTGGTGGCGAGCAGTACTTC. Translation gives CASSVGAGGEQYF. Together with reference TRBV5-1 and TRBJ2-7, the CDR3 gives the full variable domain: KAGVTQTPRYLIKTRGQQVTLSCSPISGHRSVSWYQQTPGQGLQFLFEYFSETQRNKGNFPGRFSGRQFSNSRSEMNVSTLELGDSALYLCASSVGAGGEQYFGPGTRLTVT.

This clonotype was found many times. The CDR3, as DNA: TGTGCCATCAACCCACAGGGTAACTATGGCTACACCTTC. Residues: CAINPQGNYGYTF. This rearrangement joins TRBV10-3 to TRBJ1-2; weak D call: TRBD1 (6 bases). V was cut by 7 bases and J by 1 base, with 10 bases left in between. Germline CDR1 reads ENHRY; CDR2 reads SYGVKD. CDR3 length: 13 residues.

In this sample, this clonotype turned up many times. The V call is TRBV12-3 or TRBV12-4, the J call TRBJ2-5; TRBD1 or TRBD2 may be the D gene (5 bases each). Trimming left V 3 bases short and J 5 bases short, with 13 bases between. The CDR3 is made up of 14 amino acids. The CDR3 DNA is TGTGCCAGCAGTTTCCAGGGTTGGGGGGAGACCCAGTACTTC. Amino acids: CASSFQGWGETQYF.

This clonotype appeared many times. The rearrangement links TRBV5-1 to TRBJ1-5, with D possibly being TRBD1 (5 bases). CDR3 length: 16 amino acids. Germline CDR1 is SGHRS and CDR2 is YFSETQ. Trimming cost V 2 bases and J 0 bases, with 12 bases left between them. DNA of the CDR3: TGCGCCAGCAGCTTCGGGGACGGAAATAGCAATCAGCCCCAGCATTTT. Protein: CASSFGDGNSNQPQHF.

This clonotype appeared many times. The V and J genes are TRBV15 and TRBJ1-6; D is undetermined. Germline V gives CDR1 LNHNV, CDR2 YYDKDF (reference sequence). The CDR3 is 14 residues long. V was trimmed by 1 base and J by 8 bases, leaving 9 bases between them. The CDR3, as DNA: TGTGCCACCAGCAGAGCGGGATTCGATTCACCCCTCCACTTT. Amino acid sequence: CATSRAGFDSPLHF.